This TCR beta chain was documented in a study of early stage breast cancer tumors. Study as a whole: Around 10-fold was the mean read coverage per sample. Study-wide results and caveats: Compared with adjacent normal breast tissue, tumors showed roughly 2.4-fold greater T cell density and higher clonality.

With respect to this clone: Its antigen is as yet unknown.

Clones were read by immunoSEQ multiplex PCR, and TCRdb kept only the in-frame ones, dropping some. The sample shows roughly 53,000 clones, just over 90% of them seen only once. This TCR was recovered from a person aged 70 to 85 with breast cancer. Source material: blood.

As DNA, the CDR3 is TGTGCCAGCAGCGAGCACCCGGCGGCGGCGGGGGGGCGCGGGGAGCTGTTTTTT. Translated, it gives CASSEHPAAAGGRGELFF. This chain uses TRBV9 with TRBJ2-2; 9 bases line up with TRBD2. The germline gives CDR1 SGDLS, CDR2 YYNGEE. Germline trimming cut 3 bases from V and 7 bases from J; bases unmatched to any gene: 16. The CDR3 contains 18 residues.